This T cell receptor (beta chain) was captured by sequencing in a study of shared clonotypes between healthy human individuals. Study information: With ages of 18 to 49, the donors were a couple of women and a few men.

Assay used: immunoSEQ multiplex PCR; TCRdb lists only in-frame clones, some missing. The table records about 2.4 million clones, around 90% of them present only once. Study-level findings and limits: Having only a few donors restricted how much genetic and exposure-history diversity was captured.

As concerns this clone: Its antigen is currently unknown.

From germline, CDR1 is ENHRY and CDR2 SYGVKD. This CDR3 has 14 amino acids. The ends were cut back, 6 bases at V and 0 bases at J, with 6 bases in the middle. The receptor comes from a man younger than 35 in good health. Sequencing was done on a sample of naive CD4+ T cells sorted from blood. Subset of the sample: CD45RA+ positively selected. The gene calls are TRBV10-3 and TRBJ2-6, with D hard to call. The CDR3 loop reads CAISQSSGANVLTF. As DNA, the CDR3 is TGTGCCATCAGCCAGAGCTCTGGGGCCAACGTCCTGACTTTC.